A single sample gave rise to the 26 T cell receptor beta chains below, sequenced in a study of blood T cell repertoires in COVID-19. Profiled with immunoSEQ multiplex PCR; TCRdb holds only in-frame clones, not every one. The sample lists over 40,000 clones; about nine tenths were seen once. The sample taken for sequencing was peripheral blood. Receptors were obtained from a man between 70 and 80 years old with acute or convalescent COVID-19.

The rearrangement links TRBV20-1 to TRBJ1-1; D perhaps matches TRBD1 (6 bases). CDR1 and CDR2 from the germline V gene are DFQATT and SNEGSKA (reference sequence). The CDR3 runs 11 residues. The germline V and J ends were trimmed by 3 bases and 8 bases, with 10 bases remaining between them. CDR3 DNA sequence: TGCAGTGCTAGCGGGACACGAGAAGCTTTCTTT. Translation gives CSASGTREAFF.

J is TRBJ2-1 and V is TRBV11-2; 9 bases line up with TRBD1. J lost 1 base, V lost 4 bases, and 5 bases had no gene match. Germline assignment: CDR1 SGHAT and CDR2 FQNNGV. This CDR3 comprises 16 residues. CDR3 protein: CASSSRTGESYNEQFF. CDR3 DNA: TGTGCCAGCAGCTCTCGGACAGGGGAGTCCTACAATGAGCAGTTCTTC. The complete variable domain, with remaining parts taken from reference TRBV11-2 and TRBJ2-1, reads EAGVAQSPRYKIIEKRQSVAFWCNPISGHATLYWYQQILGQGPKLLIQFQNNGVVDDSQLPKDRFSAERLKGVDSTLKIQPAKLEDSAVYLCASSSRTGESYNEQFFGPGTRLTVL.

The chain carries TRBV5-1 and TRBJ1-2, with D possibly TRBD1 on 5 matching bases. The CDR3 runs 15 residues. The germline V gene encodes CDR1 SGHRS and CDR2 YFSETQ. The V gene lost 4 bases and the J gene lost 4 bases, with 17 bases spanning the gap. The CDR3, as DNA: TGCGCCAGCAGCCCGGGGGACCGTACATTCTATGGCTACACCTTC. Translated, it gives CASSPGDRTFYGYTF.

The rearrangement uses TRBV19 and TRBJ2-5, with TRBD1 as a possible D gene (6 bases). V gave up 2 bases and J gave up 4 bases, with 23 bases separating them. The length of the CDR3 is 18 residues. Germline V gene sequence: CDR1 LNHDA, CDR2 SQIVND (reference sequence). For the CDR3, the DNA is TGTGCCAGTAGTATACGAGGGCAGGGGTTCTTCGGTGTAGAGACCCAGTACTTC. Amino acid sequence: CASSIRGQGFFGVETQYF.

This clone was seen just once. This chain connects TRBV12-3 or TRBV12-4 to TRBJ1-5; D remains ambiguous. V lost 6 bases to trimming and J lost 0 bases, with 6 bases between them. CDR3 length equals 13 residues. The CDR3 region is CASRQYSNQPQHF. For the CDR3, the DNA is TGTGCCAGCAGACAGTATAGCAATCAGCCCCAGCATTTT.

The chain carries TRBV6-6 and TRBJ1-5; D possibly corresponds to TRBD1 (5 bases). V lost 6 bases and J lost 6, with 15 bases in between. The CDR3 extends over 14 amino acids. In germline, CDR1 is MNHNY, CDR2 SVGAGI (reference sequence). The CDR3 region has the DNA TGTGCCAGCAGACACACAGGTATCGGTCAGCCCCAGCATTTT. As protein: CASRHTGIGQPQHF.

This sequence joins TRBV30 and TRBJ1-4; unclear D gene. The V and J ends lost 0 bases and 0 bases respectively, with 11 bases between them. This CDR3 has 16 residues. In germline, CDR1 is GTSNPN, CDR2 SVGIG (reference sequence). The CDR3 nucleotides read TGTGCCTGGAGTGTATCCACTTATGCAACTAATGAAAAACTGTTTTTT. This sequence encodes CAWSVSTYATNEKLFF.

The V and J genes are TRBV9 and TRBJ2-2; D is uncertain. The germline CDR1 and CDR2 sequences are SGDLS and YYNGEE. This CDR3 spans 13 amino acids. V lost 0 bases and J 5 bases, leaving 5 bases between the germline ends. CDR3 amino acids: CASSVVLTGELFF. DNA of the CDR3: TGTGCCAGCAGCGTAGTCCTTACCGGGGAGCTGTTTTTT.

The sample holds a few counts of this clone. The V gene is TRBV7-9, the J gene TRBJ1-1, with TRBD1 matching over 9 bases. The CDR3 loop spans 14 amino acids. From germline, CDR1 is SEHNR and CDR2 FQNEAQ (reference sequence). V shed 5 bases and J 8 bases; nucleotides not matched to a gene: 9. CDR3 in amino acids: CASSTPGQGREAFF. CDR3 nucleotide sequence: TGTGCCAGCAGCACCCCGGGACAGGGTCGGGAAGCTTTCTTT.

CDR3 residues: CASQTSGGTDTQYF. As DNA, the CDR3 is TGTGCCTCCCAGACTAGCGGGGGGACAGATACGCAGTATTTT. The V and J genes are TRBV30 and TRBJ2-3, with TRBD2 matching 13 bases. CDR1 and CDR2 from the germline V gene are GTSNPN and SVGIG (reference sequence). The V segment lost 7 bases and the J segment 3 bases; nucleotides outside the gene matches: 4. The CDR3 extends over 14 amino acids.

This clone was seen only once. The rearrangement joins TRBV6-6 to TRBJ2-5; the D gene is possibly TRBD1 (6 bases). V was trimmed by 11 bases and J by 2 bases, leaving 18 bases between them. CDR1 and CDR2 (germline): MNHNY, SVGAGI (reference sequence). This CDR3 comprises 14 residues. CDR3 coding DNA: TGTGCCGGAAAACGGGACACCACTCAAGAGACCCAGTACTTC. This translates into CAGKRDTTQETQYF.

The chain combines TRBV7-9 with TRBJ2-1, with a possible D match to TRBD1 (5 bases). V lost 4 bases to trimming and J lost 3 bases, with 19 bases between them. The CDR3 loop spans 17 amino acids. Per the germline V gene, CDR1 is SEHNR and CDR2 is FQNEAQ (reference sequence). CDR3 protein: CASSSRSSTRDYNEQFF. In DNA, the CDR3 is TGTGCCAGCAGCTCCAGATCCTCTACCAGGGACTACAATGAGCAGTTCTTC.

V and J are TRBV18 and TRBJ1-1, with D hard to call. The length of the CDR3 is 15 residues. Between the trimmed V and J ends, which lost 3 bases and 8 bases, there was a span of 19 bases. Per the germline V gene, CDR1 is KGHSH and CDR2 is LQKENI. The CDR3 region is CASSPRGMSAREAFF. The CDR3 DNA reads as TGTGCCAGCTCACCTCGGGGAATGAGCGCGAGGGAAGCTTTCTTT.

This chain connects TRBV7-8 to TRBJ1-2; no firm D call. CDR3 length: 13 amino acids. Trimming shortened V by 1 base and J by 7 bases, and 10 bases separated the two germline ends. The germline V gene encodes CDR1 SGHVS and CDR2 FQNEAQ. The CDR3 DNA reads as TGTGCCAGCAGCTTAGTCGGGAAGGGTGGCTACACCTTC. This gives the protein CASSLVGKGGYTF.

The V call is TRBV6-6, the J call TRBJ1-4, with D perhaps TRBD1 (6 bases). Looked up from germline, CDR1 is MNHNY and CDR2 is SVGAGI (reference sequence). CDR3 length: 14 residues. V lost 5 bases and J lost 8, with 15 bases in between. CDR3 sequence (DNA): TGTGCCAGCAGTCGGGGGCGTCTAATGGAAAAACTGTTTTTT. Its protein product is CASSRGRLMEKLFF.

The chain is built from TRBV5-1 and TRBJ2-3; 8 bases match TRBD1. In germline, CDR1 is SGHRS, CDR2 YFSETQ. The ends lost 4 bases at V and 10 bases at J; junction bases unmatched: 8. CDR3 size: 13 residues. This chain's CDR3 is CASSNPGTGAQYF. The CDR3, as DNA: TGCGCCAGCAGCAACCCCGGGACAGGTGCGCAGTATTTT.

The chain uses TRBV5-4 and TRBJ2-3; 8 bases line up with TRBD1. The CDR3 totals 15 residues. Germline V gene sequence: CDR1 SGHNT, CDR2 YYREEE (reference sequence). V lost 2 bases and J lost 6; bases outside the gene matches: 8. CDR3 nucleotide sequence: TGTGCCAGCAGCTTTAACGGACAGGGCGGGGATACGCAGTATTTT. Translated, it gives CASSFNGQGGDTQYF.

V is TRBV24-1 and J is TRBJ2-7; 9 nucleotides line up with TRBD2. V lost 4 bases and J lost 4; bases outside the gene matches: 7. Germline values: CDR1 KGHDR, CDR2 SFDVKD. This CDR3 region has 15 residues. The CDR3 DNA is TGTGCCACCAGTGACCGGACTAGCGCTCGGTACGAGCAGTACTTC. The encoded protein is CATSDRTSARYEQYF.

CDR3 protein: CASSLQRANQYF. The DNA for the CDR3 is TGTGCCAGCAGTTTGCAGCGTGCGAACCAGTACTTC. The chain joins TRBV12-3 or TRBV12-4 to TRBJ2-5; D unresolved. The CDR3 runs 12 residues. V shed 3 bases and J shed 10 bases, with 12 bases lying between them.

The rearrangement links TRBV19 to TRBJ1-1, with D unresolved. This CDR3 is built from 14 residues. V gave up 5 bases and J gave up 1 base, with 11 bases separating them. CDR1 and CDR2 from the germline V gene are LNHDA and SQIVND (reference sequence). The CDR3 DNA reads TGTGCCAGTAGTCTTCAATTCGGGAACACTGAAGCTTTCTTT. Its protein product is CASSLQFGNTEAFF. Looking up the rest from reference TRBV19 and TRBJ1-1 gives the full variable domain: DGGITQSPKYLFRKEGQNVTLSCEQNLNHDAMYWYRQDPGQGLRLIYYSQIVNDFQKGDIAEGYSVSREKKESFPLTVTSAQKNPTAFYLCASSLQFGNTEAFFGQGTRLTVV.

This clone was seen a single time. J is TRBJ1-6 and V is TRBV11-3, with D possibly TRBD1 on 6 matching bases. The V end was cut by 2 bases, the J end by 10 bases, with 9 bases between. This CDR3 has 13 amino acids. In germline, CDR1 is SGHNT, CDR2 YENEEA. The CDR3 loop is CASSLSRGSPLHF. The CDR3, as DNA: TGTGCCAGCAGCTTAAGCAGGGGATCACCCCTCCACTTT.

The J gene is TRBJ1-1, the V gene TRBV28, with TRBD1 matching over 7 bases. This CDR3 has 14 residues. Germline-derived CDR1 and CDR2 are MDHEN and SYDVKM. V shed 5 bases, J shed 1 base, and the junction held 4 bases outside the gene matches. CDR3 DNA: TGTGCCAGCAGTCGCAGGGGGGCGAACACTGAAGCTTTCTTT. This codes for CASSRRGANTEAFF.

V gene TRBV30 combines with J gene TRBJ1-5; tentative D call: TRBD1 (6 bases). The CDR3 has 13 residues. CDR1 is GTSNPN, CDR2 SVGIG, per germline (reference sequence). V lost 2 bases to trimming and J lost 4 bases, with 9 bases between them. The CDR3 region has the DNA TGTGCCTGGAGTACAGGGTTAAATCAGCCCCAGCATTTT. It yields the protein CAWSTGLNQPQHF.

The chain couples TRBV9 to TRBJ1-3; D remains ambiguous. The V gene's germline CDR1 is SGDLS and CDR2 YYNGEE. The CDR3 length is 17 residues. V was cut by 2 bases and J by 0 bases, with 15 bases left in between. The CDR3 sequence: CASSVSTGGGSGNTIYF. For the CDR3, the DNA is TGTGCCAGCAGCGTCTCGACTGGAGGAGGCTCTGGAAACACCATATATTTT.

The gene calls are TRBV28 and TRBJ1-1; no clear D gene. Germline lookup yields CDR1 MDHEN and CDR2 SYDVKM. This CDR3 is 16 amino acids long. V was trimmed by 4 bases and J by 5 bases, leaving 20 bases between them. This CDR3 is CASSSPTSGSGTEAFF. CDR3 nucleotide sequence: TGTGCCAGCAGTTCCCCCACCTCGGGTAGTGGGACTGAAGCTTTCTTT.

The chain's CDR3 is CASSIEGDRTIFGTQYF. DNA for the CDR3: TGTGCCAGTAGTATCGAGGGTGACAGGACGATTTTTGGGACCCAGTACTTC. The chain carries TRBV19 and TRBJ2-5; D perhaps matches TRBD1 (6 bases). This CDR3 has 17 amino acids. The germline V gene encodes CDR1 LNHDA and CDR2 SQIVND (reference sequence). V dropped 3 bases and J dropped 7 bases, with 24 bases sitting between them.